The sequence of this T cell receptor (beta chain) was determined in a study of vaccination and CD4 T cells after COVID-19. Study background: The control cultures got either a CEFX pool, an HIV-1 Nef pool, or no peptide at all. Study outcomes and limitations: The study found that a median approximately 90% of reactive clones in convalescent patients appeared only post-vaccination. Median reactive clonotypes, those recognizing SARS-CoV-2, rose from roughly 19 to 38, not significantly.

Indicated treatment: 10-day PBMC culture with coronavirus spike peptide pools or control peptides (ViraFEST assay). Positive PCR results dated from March to December 2020, before the US Alpha, Beta and Delta variants. Sequenced with the Oncomine TCR Beta short-read assay was DNA taken from cultured CD4+ T cells. Each CDR3 protein is one row after TCRdb ran MiXCR on the PCR reads. The sample contains about 14,000 distinct CDR3 sequences, 60% to 70% of which appear only once. This clonotype occurred a few times. Its antigen is not identified. This TCR was recovered from a human donor who had recovered from COVID-19. The sequenced sample was CD4+ T cells from blood, cultured in vitro.

The CDR3 loop is CASRESGHNQPQHF. The CDR3 coding sequence is TGTGCCAGCAGGGAATCAGGTCACAATCAGCCCCAGCATTTT. The chain recombines TRBV6-2 or TRBV6-3 with TRBJ1-5; D is undetermined. CDR3 size: 14 residues. With 6 bases removed from V and 3 bases from J, the gap between germline ends came to 12 bases. Germline assignment: CDR1 MNHEY and CDR2 SVGEGT.